A single T cell receptor (beta chain) is shown here with its context. Its antigen is as yet unknown. TCRdb's copy holds only in-frame clones and misses some; the assay was immunoSEQ multiplex PCR. The repertoire holds around 60,000 clones, with approximately 93% as singletons. This entry comes from a study of cytomegalovirus exposure and HLA in healthy donors. Background on the study: According to later analysis, the same platform produced the roughly 110 validation and several hundred first-cohort repertoires.

Germline CDR1 is SGHDT and CDR2 is YYEEEE. This CDR3 has 15 amino acids. Trimming removed 2 bases from V and 1 base from J, with 12 bases in between. The study, taken as a whole, reports: According to the study, roughly 160 TCR beta chains were cytomegalovirus-associated. For cytomegalovirus status, the classifier reportedly gave diagnoses with high specificity and sensitivity.

The J gene is TRBJ1-1, the V gene TRBV5-6; possibly TRBD1 for D (5 bases). Sequenced input: PBMCs. This receptor was obtained from a man aged 18 to 35 in good health and CMV-seropositive. The CDR3 DNA reads TGTGCCAGCAGCTTCTACAGGTTGAGGAACACTGAAGCTTTCTTT. Protein product: CASSFYRLRNTEAFF.